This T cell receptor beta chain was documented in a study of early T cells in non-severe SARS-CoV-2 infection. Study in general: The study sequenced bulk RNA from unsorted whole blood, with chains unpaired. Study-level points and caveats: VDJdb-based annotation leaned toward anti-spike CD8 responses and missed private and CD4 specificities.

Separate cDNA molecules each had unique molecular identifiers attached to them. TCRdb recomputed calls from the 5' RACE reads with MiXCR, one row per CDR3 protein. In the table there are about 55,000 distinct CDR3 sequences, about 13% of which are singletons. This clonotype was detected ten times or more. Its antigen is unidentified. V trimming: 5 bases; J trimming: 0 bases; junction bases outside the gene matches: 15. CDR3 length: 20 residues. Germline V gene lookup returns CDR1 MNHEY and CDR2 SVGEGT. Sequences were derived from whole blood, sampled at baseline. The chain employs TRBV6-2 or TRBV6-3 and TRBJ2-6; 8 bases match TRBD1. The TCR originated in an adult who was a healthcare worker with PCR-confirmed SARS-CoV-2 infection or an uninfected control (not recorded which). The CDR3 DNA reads TGTGCCAGCAGTACCGGGACAGGCTCGCCACGGATCTCTGGGGCCAACGTCCTGACTTTC. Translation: CASSTGTGSPRISGANVLTF.